This TCR beta chain originates from a study of beta chain features in type 1 diabetes. This CDR3 spans 12 amino acids. The V end was cut by 4 bases, the J end by 6 bases, with 12 bases between. Looked up from germline, CDR1 is SQVTM and CDR2 is ANQGSEA. Reverse transcription of all isolated RNA meant that expressed TCRB transcripts were sequenced. Only in-frame clones appear in the TCRdb table, and some are missing; sequencing was by immunoSEQ multiplex PCR. The sample lists hundreds of thousands of clones, around 15% occurring once. The material sequenced was naive CD4+ T cells from blood. This chain uses TRBV29-1 with TRBJ1-1; possibly TRBD1 for D (5 bases). The TCR was taken from a man between 18 and 29 years old in good health. CDR3 in DNA: TGCAGCGTTGGTGGGTCGGGGGCTGAAGCTTTCTTT. It translates to CSVGGSGAEAFF.